This section outlines one T cell receptor beta chain sequence together with its context. The data are from a study of control samples from healthy donors and cancer patients. Profiling relied on immunoSEQ multiplex PCR, and the TCRdb table lists in-frame clones only, not all of them. Its clone listing holds about 210,000 clones. The V gene end was trimmed by 4 bases and the J gene end by 6 bases; junction bases not matched to a gene: 11. The length of the CDR3 is 17 residues. CDR1 and CDR2 from the germline V gene are SGHRS and YFSETQ. This TCR came from a woman between 25 and 40 years old in good health. V and J are TRBV5-1 and TRBJ2-1, with 12 bases fitting TRBD2. The specimen sequenced was blood. The CDR3 DNA reads TGCGCCAGCAGCCGCCTTGCTAGCGGGGGGGGTAGCAATGAGCAGTTCTTC. It translates to CASSRLASGGGSNEQFF.